This TCR beta chain came from a study of Ad26.COV2.S vaccination and SARS-CoV-2 variants. Broader study findings: Non-spike TCR breadth showed similarity between vaccine and placebo recipients.

Stated treatment: some 20 received Ad26.COV2.S at low or high dose, single or two shots; 5 received placebo; per-sample allocation not given. On day 63 after the first injection, vaccine and placebo recipients gave samples. The CDR3 runs to 13 residues. Deletions cut 3 bases from V and 5 bases from J, with 10 bases between. The germline V gene encodes CDR1 LNHNV and CDR2 YYDKDF (reference sequence). Repertoires were generated with immunoSEQ multiplex PCR, while TCRdb's copy carries only in-frame clones and drops some. Of about 350,000 clones in the sample, roughly 91% were seen once. To note about this clone: Its antigen is unknown. Other DNA sequences of this sample code for an identical CDR3.

Sequenced material: peripheral blood, taken in a trial of Ad26.COV2.S vaccine versus placebo. The chain carries TRBV15 and TRBJ1-2; weak D call: TRBD1 (5 bases). The TCR originated in a person aged 18-65 years who received the Ad26.COV2.S COVID-19 vaccine or a placebo. The DNA for the CDR3 is TGTGCCACCAGCAGGGACACGCTATATGGCTACACCTTC. Its protein product is CATSRDTLYGYTF.